This T cell receptor (beta chain) stems from a study of blood T cell repertoires in COVID-19. The V gene's germline CDR1 is MDHEN and CDR2 SYDVKM. The CDR3 loop spans 13 amino acids. V was shortened by 3 bases and J by 4 bases, with 9 bases between the two germline ends. Sequenced by immunoSEQ multiplex PCR; TCRdb stores in-frame clones only, minus some. The sample records almost 200,000 clones, 85% being singletons. This TCR derives from a man in his 60s with COVID-19, enrolled during active disease. The sequenced material came from peripheral blood. The V gene is TRBV28, the J gene TRBJ1-2, with D unresolved. CDR3: CASSFRRGYGYTF. Written as DNA, the CDR3 is TGTGCCAGCAGTTTCCGTCGCGGCTATGGCTACACCTTC.